The rows below give T cell receptor beta chains drawn from one sample of a study of OX40 agonist ivuxolimab in advanced cancers. Only in-frame clones appear in the TCRdb table, and some are missing; sequencing was by immunoSEQ multiplex PCR. This table holds approximately 15,000 clones, under 85% found once. Source: CD4+ or CD8+ T cells sorted from blood, taken in a trial of the OX40 agonist ivuxolimab. The receptor source for this set is an adult with an advanced solid tumor such as melanoma, head and neck, liver or kidney cancer. Each CDR3 is given with its conserved first and last residue. The D gene is left open where the match is weak. Clone size is stated in some rows and not others, as once, few, many or a class when expanded.

v_call,j_call,d_call,clone_size,cdr3_aa,cdr3_nt
TRBV9,TRBJ2-1,.,.,CASSATYNEQFF,TGTGCCAGCAGCGCGACCTACAATGAGCAGTTCTTC
TRBV27,TRBJ2-1,.,.,CASSLSPYNEQFF,TGTGCCAGCAGTTTGTCTCCCTACAATGAGCAGTTCTTC
TRBV27,TRBJ2-1,TRBD2,once,CASSPLVAGHDGNEQFF,TGTGCCAGCAGTCCACTGGTAGCGGGACACGATGGGAATGAGCAGTTCTTC
TRBV13,TRBJ2-1,.,.,CASSLGAYNEQFF,TGTGCCAGCAGCTTAGGAGCCTACAATGAGCAGTTCTTC
TRBV6-5,TRBJ2-7,TRBD2,.,CASSYGSGGYEQYF,TGTGCCAGCAGTTACGGGAGCGGGGGCTACGAGCAGTACTTC
TRBV4-3,TRBJ2-5,.,.,CASSQEVSGRAQETQYF,TGCGCCAGCAGCCAAGAAGTTAGTGGGCGGGCCCAAGAGACCCAGTACTTC
TRBV19,TRBJ1-4,.,.,CASSIFPTVATNEKLFF,TGTGCCAGTAGTATCTTTCCAACGGTTGCAACTAATGAAAAACTGTTTTTT
TRBV6-5,TRBJ1-2,.,.,CASRELQGYGYTF,TGTGCCAGCAGGGAGCTGCAGGGTTACGGCTACACCTTC
TRBV10-3,TRBJ2-7,TRBD2,.,CAISESEAGGARNEQYF,TGTGCCATCAGTGAGTCCGAGGCGGGAGGGGCCCGGAACGAGCAGTACTTC
TRBV5-6,TRBJ2-1,.,.,CASSDGPEQFF,TGTGCCAGCAGCGACGGGCCTGAGCAGTTCTTC
TRBV4-3,TRBJ2-1,TRBD2,.,CASSQDPRAGGDEQFF,TGCGCCAGCAGCCAAGACCCAAGAGCGGGAGGAGATGAGCAGTTCTTC
TRBV27,TRBJ2-7,.,.,CASSLSTAIIPYEQYF,TGTGCCAGCAGTTTATCAACAGCAATCATACCCTACGAGCAGTACTTC
TRBV12-2,TRBJ2-1,.,.,CASRFKLNCSYNEQFF,TGTGCAAGTCGCTTCAAGCTTAACTGCTCCTACAATGAGCAGTTCTTC
TRBV19,TRBJ2-7,TRBD2,.,CASSAGAGEQYF,TGTGCCAGTAGTGCGGGAGCAGGCGAGCAGTACTTC
TRBV2,TRBJ2-1,.,medium-sized,CASSAWSYNEQFF,TGTGCCAGCAGCGCCTGGTCCTACAATGAGCAGTTCTTC
TRBV19,TRBJ1-1,.,.,CASSITGTTEAFF,TGTGCCAGTAGTATTACGGGGACCACTGAAGCTTTCTTT
TRBV25-1,TRBJ2-6,.,.,CASSEQVSGANVLTF,TGTGCCAGCAGTGAACAGGTTTCTGGGGCCAACGTCCTGACTTTC
TRBV7-2,TRBJ2-5,TRBD2,.,CASTPSGAWETQYF,TGTGCCAGCACCCCAAGCGGGGCATGGGAGACCCAGTACTTC
TRBV27,TRBJ2-1,TRBD2,.,CASSLSSGALYNEQFF,TGTGCCAGCAGTTTATCTAGCGGGGCCCTTTACAATGAGCAGTTCTTC
TRBV4-2,TRBJ2-2,.,.,CASSRPTAGELFF,TGTGCCAGCAGCCGGCCTACGGCCGGGGAGCTGTTTTTT
TRBV10-3,TRBJ2-7,.,.,CAISESVGGYEQYF,TGTGCCATCAGTGAGTCGGTGGGGGGCTACGAGCAGTACTTC
TRBV23-1,TRBJ2-6,TRBD1,.,CASSNRGEYGANVLTF,TGCGCCAGCAGTAACAGGGGGGAGTACGGGGCCAACGTCCTGACTTTC
TRBV5-6,TRBJ1-4,.,few,CASSPRLGNEKLFF,TGTGCCAGCAGCCCTCGACTTGGTAATGAAAAACTGTTTTTT
TRBV27,TRBJ2-7,TRBD2,medium-sized,CASRITSGTTYEQYF,TGTGCCAGCAGAATTACTAGCGGGACCACCTACGAGCAGTACTTC
TRBV2,TRBJ2-5,TRBD2,.,CASSNRGLLGETQYF,TGTGCCAGCAGTAATCGGGGACTATTAGGGGAGACCCAGTACTTC
TRBV7-9,TRBJ2-5,TRBD1,.,CASSLGTGQETQYF,TGTGCCAGCAGCTTAGGGACAGGCCAAGAGACCCAGTACTTC
TRBV5-1,TRBJ2-7,TRBD2,.,CASSLRLAALPYEQYF,TGCGCCAGCAGCCTGAGACTAGCGGCCCTCCCGTACGAGCAGTACTTC
TRBV30,TRBJ2-3,.,.,CACLLPTDTQYF,TGTGCCTGCTTGCTCCCCACAGATACGCAGTATTTT
TRBV19,TRBJ1-1,.,few,CASSISQNTEAFF,TGTGCCAGTAGTATAAGTCAGAACACTGAAGCTTTCTTT
TRBV6-5,TRBJ1-3,.,.,CASKFQGNYGNTIYF,TGTGCCAGCAAGTTTCAGGGGAATTACGGAAACACCATATATTTT
TRBV29-1,TRBJ1-4,TRBD1,.,CSVEDPTGQANEKLFF,TGCAGCGTTGAAGATCCAACGGGACAGGCTAATGAAAAACTGTTTTTT
TRBV20-1,TRBJ2-3,.,.,CSAGLVNTQYF,TGCAGTGCTGGTCTAGTGAATACGCAGTATTTT
TRBV18,TRBJ2-1,TRBD2,.,CASSRSGTSQYSYNEQFF,TGTGCCAGCTCACGCTCCGGGACTAGCCAGTACTCCTACAATGAGCAGTTCTTC
TRBV21-1,TRBJ2-5,.,.,CASSKVKTGRETQYF,TGTGCCAGCAGCAAAGTTAAAACAGGGCGAGAGACCCAGTACTTC
TRBV6-5,TRBJ2-1,.,.,CASSPGDLSYNEQFF,TGTGCCAGCAGTCCCGGTGATTTGTCCTACAATGAGCAGTTCTTC
TRBV11-2,TRBJ2-3,.,.,CASRWAPGDTQYF,TGTGCCAGCAGGTGGGCCCCCGGAGATACGCAGTATTTT
TRBV9,TRBJ2-5,.,.,CASSVGRVTQETQYF,TGTGCCAGCAGCGTAGGCAGGGTTACCCAAGAGACCCAGTACTTC
TRBV7-6,TRBJ2-2,TRBD2,.,CASSFGITSGLNTGELFF,TGTGCCAGCAGCTTTGGGATTACTAGCGGACTAAACACCGGGGAGCTGTTTTTT
TRBV27,TRBJ2-4,.,once,CASSGAPWENIQYF,TGTGCCAGCTCAGGGGCCCCTTGGGAAAACATTCAGTACTTC
TRBV7-6,TRBJ2-2,TRBD2,.,CASSPQTSGANTGELFF,TGTGCCAGCAGCCCTCAGACTAGCGGGGCGAACACCGGGGAGCTGTTTTTT
TRBV6-6,TRBJ2-3,.,.,CASSFLSVDTQYF,TGTGCCAGCAGTTTTCTGTCGGTAGATACGCAGTATTTT
TRBV5-1,TRBJ2-7,.,.,CASSWETAYEQYF,TGCGCCAGCAGCTGGGAGACGGCCTACGAGCAGTACTTC
TRBV5-4,TRBJ2-7,TRBD2,.,CAIIGEGEQYF,TGTGCCATAATCGGGGAGGGCGAGCAGTACTTC